The 22 T cell receptor beta chains reported below all come from one sample, sequenced in a study of T cells in Graves' hyperthyroidism and ophthalmopathy (dated by TCRdb to between 2017 and 2020). The library was generated by multiplex PCR. The listed sequencing device is Illumina HiSeq 2000. The TCR beta CDR3 regions were amplified from RNA transcripts. For the first round of RT-PCR on the TCR CDR3, the HTBI primer set was used together with the Qiagen OneStep RT-PCR kit. The raw public data were reprocessed by TCRdb itself: fastp quality trimming at Q25, MiXCR clonotype calling, in-frame beta chains only. Rows with a matching CDR3 protein are joined into one entry that keeps the most common DNA and genes. For this sample there are over 250,000 distinct CDR3 sequences; approximately 26% appear just once. The ten biggest clones cover about a quarter of the sample. Material: blood. The receptors derive from a man aged 35-49 years with Graves' hyperthyroidism that later progressed to Graves' ophthalmopathy.

At least ten counts were recorded for this clonotype. The chain links TRBV12-3 or TRBV12-4 to TRBJ1-2; maybe TRBD1 (5 bases). V was pared by 3 bases and J by 1 base, with 15 bases between. The CDR3 is 16 residues long. The CDR3 nucleotides read TGTGCCAGCAGTTTCACCTTCGGGGGTGGTAACTATGGCTACACCTTC. Residues: CASSFTFGGGNYGYTF.

This clonotype was detected ten times or more. The chain combines TRBV7-9 with TRBJ2-7; D not resolved. The V end was cut by 5 bases, the J end by 5 bases, with 16 bases between. The CDR3 consists of 14 residues. Germline assignment: CDR1 SEHNR and CDR2 FQNEAQ (reference sequence). CDR3 residues: CASSPIIPGDEQYF. Here the CDR3 DNA reads TGTGCCAGCAGCCCCATTATCCCGGGTGACGAGCAGTACTTC. Full variable domain (remainder filled in from reference TRBV7-9 and TRBJ2-7): DTGVSQNPRHKITKRGQNVTFRCDPISEHNRLYWYRQTLGQGPEFLTYFQNEAQLEKSRLLSDRFSAERPKGSFSTLEIQRTEQGDSAMYLCASSPIIPGDEQYFGPGTRLTVT.

The gene calls are TRBV20-1 and TRBJ1-5, with D perhaps TRBD1 (5 bases). CDR3 size: 13 residues. CDR1 and CDR2 (germline): DFQATT, SNEGSKA (reference sequence). Trimming left V 3 bases short and J 9 bases short, with 15 bases between. The CDR3 region is CSARGTAAVPQHF. As DNA, the CDR3 is TGCAGTGCTAGGGGGACGGCCGCCGTGCCCCAGCATTTT.

The chain employs TRBV6-1 and TRBJ2-7; possibly TRBD2 for D (6 bases). CDR1 is MNHNS and CDR2 is SASEGT in the germline V gene. This CDR3 comprises 13 residues. The V gene lost 3 bases and the J gene lost 3 bases, with 9 bases spanning the gap. CDR3 coding DNA: TGTGCCAGCAGTGACTTAGCGGTCTACGAGCAGTACTTC. Protein: CASSDLAVYEQYF.

This clonotype was picked up many times. The V gene is TRBV4-1, the J gene TRBJ2-7; 8 bases fit TRBD1. Germline CDR1 reads MGHRA; CDR2 reads YSYEKL. Unmatched junction bases numbered 5, after V lost 4 bases and J lost 3 bases. The CDR3 extends over 14 amino acids. The CDR3 is CASSPVQGDYEQYF. The CDR3 DNA sequence: TGCGCCAGCAGCCCGGTACAGGGGGACTACGAGCAGTACTTC.

This clonotype has a handful of counts. A much larger clonotype is one base distant, so this may be a read error. This chain uses TRBV5-4 with TRBJ1-2; no clear D gene. Trimming pared 4 bases from V and 5 bases from J, leaving 24 bases between. CDR1 SGHNT and CDR2 YYREEE come from the germline V gene (reference sequence). The CDR3 has 17 amino acids. The CDR3 bases are TGTGCCAGCAGCCTGGTACGGCAGGCCATCATGTCGTATGGCTACACCTTC. This gives the protein CASSLVRQAIMSYGYTF.

The sample holds many counts of this clonotype. The chain links TRBV14 to TRBJ1-6, with 7 nucleotides matching TRBD1. This CDR3 contains 15 residues. The V gene end was trimmed by 1 base and the J gene end by 10 bases; junction bases not matched to a gene: 7. CDR1 and CDR2 (germline): SGHDN, FVKESK. CDR3 bases: TGTGCCAGCAGCCAAGGCCCAGGGGGACTGTCACCCCTCCACTTT. Encoded protein: CASSQGPGGLSPLHF. The entire variable domain, with the rest obtained from reference TRBV14 and TRBJ1-6, is as follows: EAGVTQFPSHSVIEKGQTVTLRCDPISGHDNLYWYRRVMGKEIKFLLHFVKESKQDESGMPNNRFLAERTGGTYSTLKVQPAELEDSGVYFCASSQGPGGLSPLHFGNGTRLTVT.

The rearrangement joins TRBV19 to TRBJ2-7; 9 positions match TRBD2. Germline V CDR1 and CDR2: LNHDA, SQIVND (reference sequence). V lost 11 bases and J lost 5; bases outside the gene matches: 13. This CDR3 comprises 14 residues. The DNA for the CDR3 is TGTGCCTCCCAGGGAGTAGCGGGAGTCCACGAGCAGTACTTC. Protein product: CASQGVAGVHEQYF. The full variable domain, completed using reference TRBV19 and TRBJ2-7, is DGGITQSPKYLFRKEGQNVTLSCEQNLNHDAMYWYRQDPGQGLRLIYYSQIVNDFQKGDIAEGYSVSREKKESFPLTVTSAQKNPTAFYLCASQGVAGVHEQYFGPGTRLTVT.

The J gene is TRBJ2-5, the V gene TRBV19, with D unresolved. Germline CDR1 and CDR2: LNHDA and SQIVND (reference sequence). This CDR3 contains 12 residues. V was clipped by 5 bases and J by 9 bases, with 13 bases between them. CDR3 loop: CASSPGPGAQYF. CDR3 in DNA: TGTGCCAGTAGTCCAGGCCCAGGTGCCCAGTACTTC.

This clonotype has a count of ten or more. The CDR3 loop is CASSGTGGNYGYTF. The CDR3 region has the DNA TGTGCCAGCAGTGGGACAGGGGGCAACTATGGCTACACCTTC. The chain has TRBV6-1 and TRBJ1-2; 11 bases are a match to TRBD1. The germline V gene has CDR1 MNHNS and CDR2 SASEGT. V shed 4 bases and J 2 bases; nucleotides not matched to a gene: 0. The CDR3 totals 14 residues.

The CDR3 loop reads CASSIVSGSGYGYTF. The CDR3 DNA is TGTGCCAGTAGTATAGTTTCAGGATCGGGATATGGCTACACCTTC. The V call is TRBV19, the J call TRBJ1-2; no reliable D call. The CDR3 spans 15 residues. The germline V and J ends were trimmed by 1 base and 5 bases, with 14 bases remaining between them. Germline CDR1 and CDR2: LNHDA and SQIVND (reference sequence). Supplemented by reference TRBV19 and TRBJ1-2, the full variable domain reads DGGITQSPKYLFRKEGQNVTLSCEQNLNHDAMYWYRQDPGQGLRLIYYSQIVNDFQKGDIAEGYSVSREKKESFPLTVTSAQKNPTAFYLCASSIVSGSGYGYTFGSGTRLTVV.

The V call is TRBV20-1, the J call TRBJ2-3; TRBD2 matches 8 bases. Germline CDR1 is DFQATT and CDR2 is SNEGSKA (reference sequence). Unmatched junction bases numbered 3, after V lost 2 bases and J lost 2 bases. The CDR3 is 14 residues long. In nucleotides, the CDR3 is TGCAGTGCTAGAAGAGCGGGAGACACAGATACGCAGTATTTT. Protein product: CSARRAGDTDTQYF.

Ten or more counts support this clonotype. A much larger clone is a single base away; this may be a read error. The gene calls are TRBV6-2 or TRBV6-3 and TRBJ1-1; D gene uncertain. Between the trimmed V and J ends, which lost 2 bases and 1 base, there was a span of 5 bases. Germline V gives CDR1 MNHEY, CDR2 SVGEGT. The CDR3 has 13 amino acids. The CDR3 loop reads CASSYPGNTEAFF. CDR3 coding DNA: TGTGCCAGCAGTTACCCAGGGAACACTGAAGCTTTCTTT.

This clonotype was counted many times. The chain joins TRBV2 to TRBJ2-3; D is unclear. Germline values: CDR1 SNHLY, CDR2 FYNNEI. The CDR3 loop spans 12 amino acids. Trimming took off 6 bases at V and 3 bases at J, with 7 bases between the two ends. The CDR3 DNA follows: TGTGCCAGCAGGTTAGGGACAGATACGCAGTATTTT. It codes for CASRLGTDTQYF.

This rearrangement joins TRBV13 to TRBJ2-7, with D possibly being TRBD1 or TRBD2 (5 bases each). V dropped 5 bases and J dropped 2 bases, with 22 bases sitting between them. This CDR3 comprises 17 residues. Germline V CDR1 and CDR2: PRHDT, FYEKMQ (reference sequence). This CDR3 reads CASSHQPLGSRAYEQYF. The CDR3 nucleotides read TGTGCCAGCAGCCATCAACCCTTGGGGAGCAGGGCCTACGAGCAGTACTTC.

This clonotype was found many times. The chain carries TRBV12-3 or TRBV12-4 and TRBJ1-2; D call uncertain. V lost 6 bases and J 0 bases, leaving 11 bases between the germline ends. The CDR3 runs 14 residues. Here the CDR3 DNA reads TGTGCCAGCAGCCGGCGGGAACCTAACTATGGCTACACCTTC. Translating it yields CASSRREPNYGYTF.

This clonotype has at least ten counts. The chain has TRBV19 and TRBJ1-2, with D perhaps TRBD1 (6 bases). Per germline, CDR1 LNHDA and CDR2 SQIVND (reference sequence). Trimming removed 10 bases at V and 4 bases at J, with 19 bases between. This CDR3 contains 14 residues. CDR3 region: CATNRIGGGYGYTF. The CDR3, as DNA: TGTGCCACCAACCGGATCGGGGGCGGCTATGGCTACACCTTC. The whole variable domain, remainder taken from reference TRBV19 and TRBJ1-2, is DGGITQSPKYLFRKEGQNVTLSCEQNLNHDAMYWYRQDPGQGLRLIYYSQIVNDFQKGDIAEGYSVSREKKESFPLTVTSAQKNPTAFYLCATNRIGGGYGYTFGSGTRLTVV.

The chain recombines TRBV28 with TRBJ2-2; 9 nucleotides match TRBD1. J was trimmed by 5 bases and V by 6 bases; bases with no gene match: 10. Germline CDR1 MDHEN, CDR2 SYDVKM. The CDR3 length is 16 residues. The CDR3 protein is CASRQTGGERTGELFF. The CDR3 DNA reads as TGTGCCAGCAGACAAACAGGGGGCGAAAGGACCGGGGAGCTGTTTTTT.

In this sample, this clonotype turned up many times. The chain couples TRBV20-1 to TRBJ1-3, with D unresolved. Germline values: CDR1 DFQATT, CDR2 SNEGSKA (reference sequence). V lost 2 bases to trimming and J lost 4 bases, with 9 bases between them. The CDR3 runs 13 residues. The CDR3 nucleotides read TGCAGTGCTAGAAGAGAAGGGGGAAACACCATATATTTT. As protein: CSARREGGNTIYF.

This clonotype has at least ten counts. This chain links TRBV4-1 with TRBJ1-2, with D hard to call. This CDR3 spans 13 amino acids. Trimming removed 6 bases from V and 4 bases from J, with 12 bases in between. Germline V gene sequence: CDR1 MGHRA, CDR2 YSYEKL. In DNA form, the CDR3 reads TGCGCCAGCAGTTACACAGAGAGCTATGGCTACACCTTC. It codes for CASSYTESYGYTF.

In its sample, this clonotype was seen many times. Germline is not matched at one junction end, which may reflect a read error. This sequence joins TRBV6-2 or TRBV6-3 and TRBJ2-7; D not certain. This CDR3 spans 12 amino acids. Germline CDR1 and CDR2: MNHEY and SVGEGT. CDR3 DNA sequence: TGTGCCAGCAGCTACTTAACCTACGAGCAGTACTTC. Encoded protein: CASSYLTYEQYF.

Many counts were recorded for this clonotype. This chain connects TRBV30 to TRBJ2-2, with 11 bases that match TRBD1. Germline V gives CDR1 GTSNPN, CDR2 SVGIG (reference sequence). V dropped 5 bases and J dropped 6; count of bases not matched to a gene: 8. The CDR3 totals 15 residues. This chain's CDR3 is CAWSLGTGGPGELFF. CDR3 coding DNA: TGTGCCTGGTCTCTCGGGACAGGGGGTCCCGGGGAGCTGTTTTTT.